These T cell receptor beta chains were read from a single sample in a study of Ad26.COV2.S vaccination and SARS-CoV-2 variants. The repertoire was sequenced with immunoSEQ multiplex PCR; TCRdb's copy has only in-frame clones and lacks some. The sample yields about 350,000 clones, around 83% seen once. Sequencing was performed on peripheral blood, taken in a trial of Ad26.COV2.S vaccine versus placebo. Receptors originate from a person aged 18-65 years who received the Ad26.COV2.S COVID-19 vaccine or a placebo. Each CDR3 is given with its conserved first and last residue. Fields, in order: J gene, V gene, D gene, clone size, CDR3 DNA, CDR3 protein. A D gene is named only where the DNA matches it firmly. Only part of the rows carry a size: once, few, many, or a class if the clone is expanded.

TRBJ2-1,TRBV27,-,once,TGTGCCAGCAGTTTCCTCCCAGGGTTGGATGAGCAGTTCTTC,CASSFLPGLDEQFF
TRBJ1-4,TRBV18,TRBD1,-,TGTGCCAGCTCACAAAAAGGGACAGCCAAAAGATCAGTAAATGAAAAACTGTTTTTT,CASSQKGTAKRSVNEKLFF
TRBJ2-7,TRBV19,-,-,TGTGCCAGTAGTATTCGGGCAGGGGTACGATCCTACGAGCAGTACTTC,CASSIRAGVRSYEQYF
TRBJ1-6,TRBV9,TRBD1,-,TGTGCCAGCAGCGTTACAGGGGGCGCTGGTTCTAATTCACCCCTCCACTTT,CASSVTGGAGSNSPLHF
TRBJ2-2,TRBV7-9,TRBD1,few,TGTGCCAGCAGCTCGGGACAGGGGGGACTCACCGGGGAGCTGTTTTTT,CASSSGQGGLTGELFF
TRBJ2-7,TRBV27,-,-,TGTGCCAGCAGTTTAGGGGCCCGGACAGCCCCCTACGAGCAGTACTTC,CASSLGARTAPYEQYF
TRBJ2-5,TRBV6-5,-,-,TGTGCCAGCAGGGGACGGGCCAGGGGGACCCAGTACTTC,CASRGRARGTQYF
TRBJ2-2,TRBV4-2,-,-,TGTGCCAGCAGCCAAGAAACAGGTATAGCCGGGGAGCTGTTTTTT,CASSQETGIAGELFF
TRBJ2-7,TRBV7-9,-,-,TGTGCCAGCAGCTGGCTCGGTAGGGCCTACGAGCAGTACTTC,CASSWLGRAYEQYF
TRBJ1-5,TRBV19,-,few,TGTGCCAGTAGTATTTACCCAGGGTCCCGGCCCCAGCATTTT,CASSIYPGSRPQHF
TRBJ2-2,TRBV18,-,-,TGTGCCAGCTCACCAGGACAGCAAACCGGGGAGCTGTTTTTT,CASSPGQQTGELFF
TRBJ2-3,TRBV6-2/TRBV6-3,-,-,TGTGCCAGCAGCTTAACCGGGACAACTAGCACAGATACGCAGTATTTT,CASSLTGTTSTDTQYF
TRBJ1-1,TRBV28,-,-,TGTGCCAGCACCCCTTCAAAGTCCACTGAAGCTTTCTTT,CASTPSKSTEAFF
TRBJ2-1,TRBV27,TRBD2,-,TGTGCCAGCAGTTTACTAGCGGGGGTACTCTCCTACAATGAGCAGTTCTTC,CASSLLAGVLSYNEQFF
TRBJ1-1,TRBV28,-,-,TGTGCCTCATTAAGTCTCGCGGAGGTAACTGAAGCTTTCTTT,CASLSLAEVTEAFF
TRBJ2-1,TRBV12-3/TRBV12-4,-,-,TGTGCCAGCAGTAATTACAATGAGCAGTTCTTC,CASSNYNEQFF
TRBJ1-3,TRBV7-8,-,-,TGTGCCAGCAGCTTAGCTGGACAGCCAAACTCTGGAAACACCATATATTTT,CASSLAGQPNSGNTIYF
TRBJ1-3,TRBV6-1,-,few,TGTGCCAGCAGTGCCGTCTGGGGGCTCTCTGGAAACACCATATATTTT,CASSAVWGLSGNTIYF
TRBJ1-3,TRBV18,TRBD1,-,TGTGCCAGCTCACCCGAGACAGGGGGACAATCTGGAAACACCATATATTTT,CASSPETGGQSGNTIYF
TRBJ1-4,TRBV15,-,-,TGTGCCACCAGCCCCCTGGGGTCCCCTAATGAAAAACTGTTTTTT,CATSPLGSPNEKLFF
TRBJ2-5,TRBV28,-,-,TGTGCCAGCAGTCGAGGGGGTTGGACCCAGTACTTC,CASSRGGWTQYF
TRBJ2-6,TRBV15,-,-,TGTGCCACCAGCATACCGGGGGACAGACGCTCTGGGGCCAACGTCCTGACTTTC,CATSIPGDRRSGANVLTF
TRBJ1-1,TRBV2,TRBD1,few,TGTGCCAGCAAAGAGGGTTCACGGGACAGCTTCTTT,CASKEGSRDSFF
TRBJ2-1,TRBV4-3,-,-,TGCGCCAGCAGCCCTGGACTCGACCGCTCCTACAATGAGCAGTTCTTC,CASSPGLDRSYNEQFF
TRBJ2-7,TRBV27,-,few,TGTGCCAGCAGTACGGGGGGCTTAACCTACGAGCAGTACTTC,CASSTGGLTYEQYF
TRBJ2-1,TRBV4-1,TRBD1,-,TGCGCCAGCAGCCAACTAGGACAGGGGGCGCGGAATGAGCAGTTCTTC,CASSQLGQGARNEQFF
TRBJ1-2,TRBV5-5,TRBD1,-,TGTGCCAGCAGCCGTGCGGACAGGAACTATGGCTACACCTTC,CASSRADRNYGYTF
TRBJ2-5,TRBV7-2,-,-,TGTGCCAGCAGCTTAGGGTCGAAAGGGGGGGAGACCCAGTACTTC,CASSLGSKGGETQYF
TRBJ2-2,TRBV11-3,-,-,TGTGCCAGCAGCCTGGGTGGATTACACACCGGGGAGCTGTTTTTT,CASSLGGLHTGELFF
TRBJ1-5,TRBV27,TRBD1,-,TGTGCCAGCAGTTTAAGACAGGGAAATCAGCCCCAGCATTTT,CASSLRQGNQPQHF
TRBJ2-1,TRBV19,TRBD2,-,TGTGCCAGTAGTGTCGGCCCGGGACTAGCGGACAATGAGCAGTTCTTC,CASSVGPGLADNEQFF
TRBJ2-7,TRBV12-5,-,-,TGTGCTAGTGGTTCCAACGCGCGCTCCTACGAGCAGTACTTC,CASGSNARSYEQYF
TRBJ2-3,TRBV18,TRBD2,-,TGTGCCAGCTCAGTAGCGGGAGGCGGAGAAGGCACAGATACGCAGTATTTT,CASSVAGGGEGTDTQYF
TRBJ1-3,TRBV19,-,-,TGTGCCAGTAGTATGGGTTCAGTCGGGAACACCATATATTTT,CASSMGSVGNTIYF
TRBJ1-2,TRBV6-5,TRBD1,-,TGTGCCAGCAGTTACCGGGACAGGGCTCGGAGCTATGGCTACACCTTC,CASSYRDRARSYGYTF
TRBJ2-2,TRBV30,-,-,TGTGCCTGGAGTGCCACCTCGGGCGACGGGGAGCTGTTTTTT,CAWSATSGDGELFF
TRBJ2-1,TRBV7-2,TRBD2,-,TGTGCCAGCAGGTCAAGACTAGCGGGAGGGCAGAATGAGCAGTTCTTC,CASRSRLAGGQNEQFF
TRBJ1-4,TRBV3-1/TRBV3-2,-,few,TGTGCCAGCAGCCGAACGGGGAGAGAAAAACTGTTTTTT,CASSRTGREKLFF
TRBJ1-2,TRBV7-8,-,-,TGTGCCAGCAGCCGAGAGAACCCCAGGATAGCTAACTATGGCTACACCTTC,CASSRENPRIANYGYTF
TRBJ2-1,TRBV7-2,TRBD2,few,TGTGCCAGCAGCCTGAGCGGGGGCCAATACAATGAGCAGTTCTTC,CASSLSGGQYNEQFF
TRBJ2-3,TRBV2,TRBD2,-,TGTGCCAGCAGTGAACCCGGACTAGCGGTCCGCACAGATACGCAGTATTTT,CASSEPGLAVRTDTQYF
TRBJ2-3,TRBV7-2,-,-,TGTGCCAGCAGCTATAGCGGCTATAGCACAGATACGCAGTATTTT,CASSYSGYSTDTQYF
TRBJ2-2,TRBV7-2,-,-,TGTGCCAGCCCGCTGGCGGGGGCCCCGAACACCGGGGAGCTGTTTTTT,CASPLAGAPNTGELFF
TRBJ1-1,TRBV18,-,-,TGTGCCAGCTCATCCGGGACGGACACTGAAGCTTTCTTT,CASSSGTDTEAFF
TRBJ2-6,TRBV18,-,once,TGTGCCAGCTCACGCGACAGGGAGGGCTCTGGGGCCAACGTCCTGACTTTC,CASSRDREGSGANVLTF